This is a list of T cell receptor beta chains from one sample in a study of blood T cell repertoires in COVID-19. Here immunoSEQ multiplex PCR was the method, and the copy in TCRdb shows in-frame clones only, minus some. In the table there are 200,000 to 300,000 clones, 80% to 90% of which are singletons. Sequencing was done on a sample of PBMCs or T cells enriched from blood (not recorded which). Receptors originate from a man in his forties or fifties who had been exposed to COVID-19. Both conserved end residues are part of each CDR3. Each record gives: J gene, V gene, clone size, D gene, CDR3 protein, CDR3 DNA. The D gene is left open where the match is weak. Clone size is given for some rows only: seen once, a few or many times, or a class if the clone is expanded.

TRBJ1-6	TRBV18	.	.	CASSPLTGWNSPLHF	TGTGCCAGCTCACCTTTAACAGGGTGGAATTCACCCCTCCACTTT
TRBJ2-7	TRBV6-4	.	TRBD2	CASSVQRGVSYEQYF	TGTGCCAGCAGTGTTCAGCGGGGAGTCTCCTACGAGCAGTACTTC
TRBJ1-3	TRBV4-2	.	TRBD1	CASSQKGTGDRIGNTIYF	TGTGCCAGCAGCCAAAAAGGTACGGGGGACAGGATTGGAAACACCATATATTTT
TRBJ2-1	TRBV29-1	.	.	CSAHGAETYNEQFF	TGCAGCGCCCATGGAGCGGAAACCTACAATGAGCAGTTCTTC
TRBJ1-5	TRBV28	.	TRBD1	CASTPGQGDQPQHF	TGTGCCAGCACCCCGGGACAGGGGGATCAGCCCCAGCATTTT
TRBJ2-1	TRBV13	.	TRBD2	CASSSSSGRALNEQFF	TGTGCCAGCAGCTCATCTAGCGGGAGGGCTCTCAATGAGCAGTTCTTC
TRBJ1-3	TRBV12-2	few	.	CASRDTGGRTNSGNTIYF	TGTGCAAGTCGCGATACGGGGGGAAGGACTAACTCTGGAAACACCATATATTTT
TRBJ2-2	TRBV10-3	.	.	CAISVNMNTGELFF	TGTGCCATCAGTGTAAACATGAACACCGGGGAGCTGTTTTTT
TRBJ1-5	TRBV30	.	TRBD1	CAWSSQGRGQPQHF	TGTGCCTGGAGCTCACAGGGGAGAGGTCAGCCCCAGCATTTT
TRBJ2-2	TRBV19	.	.	CASSIIGAQTGELFF	TGTGCCAGTAGTATCATAGGGGCGCAAACCGGGGAGCTGTTTTTT
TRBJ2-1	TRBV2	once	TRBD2	CASSDASGPTYNEQFF	TGTGCCAGCAGTGATGCTAGCGGGCCCACCTACAATGAGCAGTTCTTC
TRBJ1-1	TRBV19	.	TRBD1	CASRMDRGLVGEAFF	TGTGCCAGTAGGATGGACAGGGGGTTGGTGGGTGAAGCTTTCTTT
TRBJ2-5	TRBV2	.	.	CASSTRLVYQETQYF	TGTGCCAGCAGTACCCGACTAGTGTACCAAGAGACCCAGTACTTC
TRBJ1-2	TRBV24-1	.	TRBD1	CATSEPGQGVYGYTF	TGTGCCACCAGTGAACCGGGACAGGGCGTTTATGGCTACACCTTC
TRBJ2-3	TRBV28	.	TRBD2	CASRRGGLAGVTDTQYF	TGTGCCAGCAGGCGGGGAGGACTAGCGGGAGTCACAGATACGCAGTATTTT
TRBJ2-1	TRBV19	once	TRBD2	CASSIRGVAGGRNEQFF	TGTGCCAGTAGTATAAGAGGCGTAGCGGGAGGGCGGAATGAGCAGTTCTTC
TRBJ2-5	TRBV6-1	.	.	CASSERWAGMGQETQYF	TGTGCCAGCAGTGAAAGGTGGGCAGGGATGGGTCAAGAGACCCAGTACTTC
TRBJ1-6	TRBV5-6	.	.	CASRGLREGLGDSPLHF	TGTGCCAGCAGAGGCCTTAGGGAGGGCCTGGGGGATTCACCCCTCCACTTT
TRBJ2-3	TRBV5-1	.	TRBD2	CASQRGLDTDTQYF	TGCGCCAGCCAGCGCGGACTAGACACAGATACGCAGTATTTT
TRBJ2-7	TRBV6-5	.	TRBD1	CASSYGDRVNEQYF	TGTGCCAGCAGTTACGGGGACAGGGTGAACGAGCAGTACTTC
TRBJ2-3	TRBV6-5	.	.	CASSSPAGISDTQYF	TGTGCCAGCAGTTCGCCCGCGGGAATCTCAGATACGCAGTATTTT
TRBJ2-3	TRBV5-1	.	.	CASSYPSTGGESTDTQYF	TGCGCCAGCAGCTACCCAAGCACAGGGGGGGAGAGCACAGATACGCAGTATTTT
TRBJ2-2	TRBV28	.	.	CASTLGGGTGELFF	TGTGCCAGCACCCTCGGGGGTGGCACCGGGGAGCTGTTTTTT
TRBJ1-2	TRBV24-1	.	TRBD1	CATSDAGQHYGYTF	TGTGCCACCAGTGATGCGGGACAGCACTATGGCTACACCTTC
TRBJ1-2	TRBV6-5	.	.	CASSFGRQGYGYTF	TGTGCCAGCAGTTTTGGACGGCAGGGGTATGGCTACACCTTC
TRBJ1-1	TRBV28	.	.	CASSLSTGSTEAFF	TGTGCCAGCAGTTTATCCACAGGGAGCACTGAAGCTTTCTTT
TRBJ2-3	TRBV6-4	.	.	CASPKDSSNRDTQYF	TGTGCCAGCCCCAAGGATTCTTCCAACAGAGATACGCAGTATTTT
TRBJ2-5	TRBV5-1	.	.	CASSLAGYQETQYF	TGCGCCAGCAGCTTGGCCGGGTACCAAGAGACCCAGTACTTC
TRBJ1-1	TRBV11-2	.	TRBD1	CASSYRDRGPNTEAFF	TGTGCCAGCAGCTACCGGGACAGGGGGCCGAACACTGAAGCTTTCTTT
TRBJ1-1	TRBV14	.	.	CASSQGGWTEAFF	TGTGCCAGCAGCCAAGGCGGTTGGACTGAAGCTTTCTTT
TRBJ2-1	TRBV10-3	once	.	CAINRGSYNEQFF	TGTGCCATCAATAGGGGCTCCTACAATGAGCAGTTCTTC
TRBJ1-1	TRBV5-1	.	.	CASSLVPGNTEAFF	TGCGCCAGCAGCTTGGTACCAGGGAACACTGAAGCTTTCTTT
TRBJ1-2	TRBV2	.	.	CASSLGGYGYTF	TGTGCCAGCAGTTTGGGAGGATATGGCTACACCTTC
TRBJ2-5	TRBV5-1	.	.	CASSDSAETQYF	TGCGCCAGCAGTGACAGCGCAGAGACCCAGTACTTC
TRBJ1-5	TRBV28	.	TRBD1	CASSPQGAGNQPQHF	TGTGCCAGCAGTCCACAGGGGGCGGGCAATCAGCCCCAGCATTTT
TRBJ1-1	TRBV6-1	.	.	CASSETWGLNTEAFF	TGTGCCAGCAGTGAAACTTGGGGGCTGAACACTGAAGCTTTCTTT
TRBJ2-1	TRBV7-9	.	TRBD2	CASSLEGTSGPSYNEQFF	TGTGCCAGCAGCTTAGAGGGGACTAGCGGTCCCTCCTACAATGAGCAGTTCTTC
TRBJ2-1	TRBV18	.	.	CASSPPGGPTYNEQFF	TGTGCCAGCTCACCACCCGGGGGACCCACCTACAATGAGCAGTTCTTC
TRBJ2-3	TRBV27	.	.	CASSSDWSTDTQYF	TGTGCCAGCAGTTCCGACTGGAGCACAGATACGCAGTATTTT